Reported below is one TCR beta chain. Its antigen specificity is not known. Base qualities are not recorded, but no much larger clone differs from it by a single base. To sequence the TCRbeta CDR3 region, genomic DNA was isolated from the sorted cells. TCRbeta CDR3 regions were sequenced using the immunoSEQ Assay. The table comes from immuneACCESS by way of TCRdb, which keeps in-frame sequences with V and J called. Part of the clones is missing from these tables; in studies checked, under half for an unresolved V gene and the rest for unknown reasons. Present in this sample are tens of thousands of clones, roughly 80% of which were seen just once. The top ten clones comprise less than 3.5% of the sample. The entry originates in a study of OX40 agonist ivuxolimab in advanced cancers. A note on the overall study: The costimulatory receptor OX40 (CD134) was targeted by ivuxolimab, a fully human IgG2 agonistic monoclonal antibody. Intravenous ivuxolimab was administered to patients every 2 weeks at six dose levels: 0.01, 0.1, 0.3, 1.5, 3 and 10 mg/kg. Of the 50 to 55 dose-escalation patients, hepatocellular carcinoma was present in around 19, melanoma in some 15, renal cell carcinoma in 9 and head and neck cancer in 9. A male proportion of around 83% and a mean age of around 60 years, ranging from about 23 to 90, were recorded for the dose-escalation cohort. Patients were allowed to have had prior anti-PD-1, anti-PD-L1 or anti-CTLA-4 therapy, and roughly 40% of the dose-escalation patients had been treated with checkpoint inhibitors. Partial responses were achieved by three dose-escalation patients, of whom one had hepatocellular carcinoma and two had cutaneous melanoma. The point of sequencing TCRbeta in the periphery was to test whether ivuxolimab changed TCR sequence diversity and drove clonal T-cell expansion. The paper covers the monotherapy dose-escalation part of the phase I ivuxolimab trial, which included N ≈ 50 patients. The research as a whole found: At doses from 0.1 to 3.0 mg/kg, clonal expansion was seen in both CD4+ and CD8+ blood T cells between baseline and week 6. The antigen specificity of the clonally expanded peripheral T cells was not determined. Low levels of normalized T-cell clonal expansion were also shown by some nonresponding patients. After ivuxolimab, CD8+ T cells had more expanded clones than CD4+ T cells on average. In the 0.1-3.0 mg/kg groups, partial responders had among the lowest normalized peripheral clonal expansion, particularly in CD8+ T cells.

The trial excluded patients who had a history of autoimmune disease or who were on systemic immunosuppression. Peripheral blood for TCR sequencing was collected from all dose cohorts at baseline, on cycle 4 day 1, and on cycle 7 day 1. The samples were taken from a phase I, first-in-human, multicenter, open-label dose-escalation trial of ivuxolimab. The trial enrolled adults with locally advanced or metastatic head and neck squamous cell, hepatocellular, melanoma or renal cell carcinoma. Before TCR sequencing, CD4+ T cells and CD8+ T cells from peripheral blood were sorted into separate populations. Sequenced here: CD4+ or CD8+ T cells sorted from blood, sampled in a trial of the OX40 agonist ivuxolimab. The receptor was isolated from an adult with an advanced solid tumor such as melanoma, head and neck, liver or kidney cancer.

The nucleotide sequence is TGTGCCTGGACGGGGAGGACCGACGAGCAGTACTTC. This codes for CAWTGRTDEQYF. The chain is assembled from TRBV30 and TRBJ2-7; a tentative D match to TRBD2 spans 6 bases. CDR1 GTSNPN and CDR2 SVGIG are derived from the germline V gene (reference sequence). The CDR3 holds 12 amino acids from the cysteine to the phenylalanine. Only the CDR3 part of the read is kept: 36 bases, read in frame from the first base. V was cut back by 4 bases and J by 5 bases, leaving a gap of 12 bases between them. Outside the CDR3, residues come from the reference TRBV30 and TRBJ2-7 proteins, so the full variable domain is: SQTIHQWPATLVQPVGSPLSLECTVEGTSNPNLYWYRQAAGRGLQLLFYSVGIGQISSEVPQNLSASRPQDRQFILSSKKLLLSDSGFYLCAWTGRTDEQYFGPGTRLTVT.